This entry is about one TCR beta chain. The data belong to a study of PD-L1 blockade in urothelial cancer. As for the study in general: The patients first took atezolizumab in about 2014, receiving 1,200 mg intravenously every 3 weeks. Researchers looked at the blood 3 weeks (second dose) and 6 weeks after treatment began.

Libraries were prepared by immunoSEQ multiplex PCR; TCRdb keeps only in-frame clonotypes and omits some of them. The sample records approximately 46,000 clones, around nine tenths being singletons. All patients carried locally advanced or metastatic urothelial carcinoma. Each patient contributed between 1 and 8 total time points of blood mononuclear cells, pretreatment and during treatment. Sequences were derived from PBMCs, sampled around atezolizumab (anti-PD-L1) treatment. This receptor was obtained from a man aged 55 to 69 with urothelial cancer.

The CDR3 loop reads CASSFGGRTEAFF. The CDR3 DNA is TGCGCCAGCAGCTTCGGGGGGCGGACTGAAGCTTTCTTT. V gene TRBV5-1 combines with J gene TRBJ1-1; possible D gene TRBD1, 6 bases. Germline V gives CDR1 SGHRS, CDR2 YFSETQ. The CDR3 totals 13 residues. The V end was cut by 2 bases, the J end by 5 bases, with 10 bases between.